What follows are 22 T cell receptor beta chains derived from one specimen sequenced in a study of regulatory T cells in long-lasting Graves disease. Arm-PCR of CDR3 regions and iRepertoire HTBI primers were the basis on which TCR beta libraries were built. TCRdb re-derived calls from the multiplex PCR reads in MiXCR, one entry per CDR3 protein. The table lists a few hundred thousand distinct CDR3 sequences, roughly 24% of them singletons. Time point: persistent/refractory GD, antithyroid drugs over 5 years with positive TRAb. PBMC-extracted RNA yielded the TCR library. Specimen: peripheral blood mononuclear cells (PBMCs), collected when the disease was refractory, from a patient treated with antithyroid drugs. The source of these receptors is a woman between 40 and 50 years old with Graves disease.

This clonotype was observed once. The genes are TRBV7-3 and TRBJ2-1; 9 positions match TRBD2. Germline assignment: CDR1 SGHTA and CDR2 FQGTGA. The ends lost 5 bases at V and 8 bases at J; junction bases unmatched: 10. The CDR3 covers 15 residues. In nucleotides, the CDR3 is TGTGCCAGCAGCCCCGGGGGCGGGAGGGCTGATGAGCAGTTCTTC. Amino acid sequence: CASSPGGGRADEQFF.

This clonotype was recorded many times. The chain combines TRBV2 with TRBJ1-1; D not certain. Looked up from germline, CDR1 is SNHLY and CDR2 is FYNNEI. Trimming left V 8 bases short and J 8 bases short, with 21 bases between. The CDR3 has 14 amino acids. CDR3 nucleotides: TGTGCCAGCGGCGACGTAGGCAACTATATCGAAGCTTTCTTT. Translation: CASGDVGNYIEAFF.

This clonotype was seen more than once but under ten times. J is TRBJ2-7 and V is TRBV4-1; perhaps TRBD2 as D (6 bases). The length of the CDR3 is 15 residues. Germline V gene sequence: CDR1 MGHRA, CDR2 YSYEKL. The V and J ends lost 3 bases and 3 bases respectively, with 15 bases between them. This chain's CDR3 is CASSHPGARYYEQYF. The CDR3 nucleotides are TGCGCCAGCAGCCACCCGGGAGCACGCTACTACGAGCAGTACTTC.

Many counts were recorded for this clonotype. The rearrangement uses TRBV6-1 and TRBJ2-7, with 8 bases aligning to TRBD1. Trimming cost V 0 bases and J 3 bases; bases outside gene matches: 4. The CDR3 is 15 residues long. Germline V CDR1 and CDR2: MNHNS, SASEGT. CDR3 nucleotide sequence: TGTGCCAGCAGTGAAGCAGAACAGGGGGGCTACGAGCAGTACTTC. Amino acid sequence: CASSEAEQGGYEQYF.

This clonotype occurred many times. The rearrangement uses TRBV28 and TRBJ2-7; 8 positions agree with TRBD2. Trimming removed 7 bases from V and 4 bases from J; junction bases left unmatched: 3. In germline, CDR1 is MDHEN, CDR2 SYDVKM. This CDR3 has 12 residues. CDR3 sequence (DNA): TGTGCCAGCACCCCGGGAGGGTACGAGCAGTACTTC. The encoded protein is CASTPGGYEQYF.

This clonotype was seen repeatedly, ten times or more. This chain uses TRBV13 with TRBJ1-1, with D possibly being TRBD1 (6 bases). V lost 5 bases and J 4 bases, leaving 11 bases between the germline ends. The germline CDR1 and CDR2 sequences are PRHDT and FYEKMQ (reference sequence). The CDR3 contains 13 residues. DNA for the CDR3: TGTGCCAGCAGCGACACAGGGACCACTGAAGCTTTCTTT. It translates to CASSDTGTTEAFF. Full variable domain (rest looked up from reference TRBV13 and TRBJ1-1): AAGVIQSPRHLIKEKRETATLKCYPIPRHDTVYWYQQGPGQDPQFLISFYEKMQSDKGSIPDRFSAQQFSDYHSELNMSSLELGDSALYFCASSDTGTTEAFFGQGTRLTVV.

The gene calls are TRBV10-1 and TRBJ1-5; the match to TRBD1 covers 7 bases. Germline CDR1 is WNHNN and CDR2 is SYGVQD (reference sequence). After removal of 8 bases from V and 0 bases from J, the junction contained 13 bases not matched to a gene. The CDR3 contains 17 residues. DNA of the CDR3: TGCGCCAGCCTACCTCCGGGACAGACCTATAGCAATCAGCCCCAGCATTTT. Translation: CASLPPGQTYSNQPQHF.

This clonotype was seen only a few times. The J gene is TRBJ1-2, the V gene TRBV28, with 7 bases matching TRBD1. The ends lost 5 bases at V and 4 bases at J; junction bases unmatched: 13. CDR1 MDHEN and CDR2 SYDVKM come from the germline V gene. The CDR3 sequence is 16 residues long. The CDR3 reads CASSRKGADRGYGYTF. The CDR3 DNA is TGTGCCAGCAGTCGAAAGGGGGCGGATCGAGGCTATGGCTACACCTTC.

This sequence joins TRBV5-6 and TRBJ2-7; tentatively, D is TRBD1 (5 bases). V gave up 0 bases and J gave up 5 bases, with 12 bases separating them. The CDR3 covers 14 residues. Germline V gives CDR1 SGHDT, CDR2 YYEEEE. The CDR3 DNA follows: TGTGCCAGCAGCTTGGGGCAGGGCAAGGACGAGCAGTACTTC. As protein: CASSLGQGKDEQYF.

This clonotype showed up many times. The chain has TRBV25-1 and TRBJ2-2; 10 bases are a match to TRBD2. The CDR3 runs 15 residues. The V gene end was trimmed by 2 bases and the J gene end by 3 bases; junction bases not matched to a gene: 0. Germline CDR1 is MGHDK and CDR2 is SYGVNS. In DNA form, the CDR3 reads TGTGCCAGCAGTGAAGGGACTAGCGACACCGGGGAGCTGTTTTTT. It codes for CASSEGTSDTGELFF.

This rearrangement joins TRBV5-8 to TRBJ1-5; possibly TRBD1 for D (6 bases). The germline V and J ends were trimmed by 4 bases and 5 bases, with 16 bases remaining between them. CDR1 is SGHTS, CDR2 YDEGEE, per germline. The CDR3 consists of 15 residues. CDR3 amino acids: CASSTNRGGDQPQHF. The CDR3 region has the DNA TGTGCCAGCAGCACAAACCGAGGGGGGGATCAGCCCCAGCATTTT.

This clonotype was counted between two and nine times. This may come from a read error, since a much larger clone is one base off. This sequence joins TRBV27 and TRBJ2-7; D is unclear. Germline CDR1 is MNHEY and CDR2 is SMNVEV (reference sequence). The ends were cut back, 3 bases at V and 6 bases at J, with 6 bases in the middle. The CDR3 contains 11 residues. CDR3: CASSFPSEQYF. CDR3 coding DNA: TGTGCCAGCAGTTTTCCCTCCGAGCAGTACTTC.

This clonotype was detected only a few times. The J gene is TRBJ1-2, the V gene TRBV29-1, with no clear D. Germline V CDR1 and CDR2: SQVTM, ANQGSEA. Trimming cost V 3 bases and J 2 bases, with 7 bases left between them. This CDR3 is 12 amino acids long. The CDR3 DNA is TGCAGCGTTGATTCTGGGAACTATGGCTACACCTTC. It codes for CSVDSGNYGYTF.

This clonotype was counted many times. The chain is built from TRBV28 and TRBJ2-7; TRBD2 might be the D (5 bases). Germline CDR1 reads MDHEN; CDR2 reads SYDVKM. The CDR3 consists of 16 residues. V lost 6 bases to trimming and J lost 2 bases, with 20 bases between them. Here the CDR3 DNA reads TGTGCCAGCAGCCCCTTAAGGGCAGCGGAACCCTACGAGCAGTACTTC. Translation: CASSPLRAAEPYEQYF.

This clonotype was picked up many times. J is TRBJ1-1 and V is TRBV15; the D is unclear. Germline loops: CDR1 LNHNV, CDR2 YYDKDF (reference sequence). Trimming cost V 1 base and J 6 bases, with 12 bases left between them. CDR3 size: 14 residues. DNA of the CDR3: TGTGCCACCAGCAGAGTGAGGGTATCCCCTGAAGCTTTCTTT. Translating it yields CATSRVRVSPEAFF.

This chain connects TRBV11-3 to TRBJ2-1, with 7 bases that match TRBD2. From germline, CDR1 is SGHNT and CDR2 YENEEA. CDR3 length: 16 amino acids. Germline trimming cut 1 base from V and 2 bases from J; bases unmatched to any gene: 5. CDR3 residues: CASSLGWTRAYNEQFF. The CDR3 DNA is TGTGCCAGCAGCTTAGGGTGGACTAGAGCCTACAATGAGCAGTTCTTC.

The sample holds many counts of this clonotype. CDR3 loop: CASSPTGTGNTIYF. For the CDR3, the DNA is TGTGCCAGCAGCCCCACAGGGACTGGAAACACCATATATTTT. The chain combines TRBV6-2 or TRBV6-3 with TRBJ1-3, with D possibly being TRBD1 (6 bases). The V and J ends lost 6 bases and 2 bases respectively, with 11 bases between them. The CDR3 sequence is 14 residues long. CDR1 and CDR2 from the germline V gene are MNHEY and SVGEGT.

V and J are TRBV13 and TRBJ2-5; D gene unclear. Germline CDR1 and CDR2: PRHDT and FYEKMQ (reference sequence). V lost 0 bases and J 2 bases, leaving 10 bases between the germline ends. The CDR3 is made up of 15 amino acids. CDR3 sequence: CASSLGGLEQETQYF. The CDR3 DNA reads as TGTGCCAGCAGCTTAGGCGGCCTGGAACAAGAGACCCAGTACTTC.

The gene calls are TRBV6-1 and TRBJ2-7; 8 nucleotides match TRBD2. Germline CDR1 and CDR2: MNHNS and SASEGT. Losses at the gene ends were 6 bases for V and 0 bases for J; bases not matched to a gene: 10. The CDR3 length is 16 residues. The CDR3 region has the DNA TGTGCCAGCAGCTCCAGTTATAGCGGGAACTCCTACGAGCAGTACTTC. It encodes CASSSSYSGNSYEQYF.

This clonotype has a count of ten or more. V is TRBV20-1 and J is TRBJ1-1; D gene unclear. CDR1 is DFQATT and CDR2 is SNEGSKA in the germline V gene (reference sequence). The CDR3 totals 16 residues. V lost 1 base and J lost 0, with 15 bases in between. CDR3 sequence reads: CSARAKLAGMNTEAFF. For the CDR3, the DNA is TGCAGTGCTAGAGCTAAGCTGGCAGGCATGAACACTGAAGCTTTCTTT.

This rearrangement joins TRBV9 to TRBJ1-1; D gene unclear. This CDR3 contains 14 residues. Germline CDR1 is SGDLS and CDR2 is YYNGEE. V was pared by 2 bases and J by 4 bases, with 12 bases between. The CDR3 sequence: CASSVDDGFTEAFF. The CDR3 DNA reads as TGTGCCAGCAGCGTTGACGACGGTTTCACTGAAGCTTTCTTT.

This clonotype was picked up one time. This sequence may be a read error, since a much larger clone differs from it by one base. The chain uses TRBV7-2 and TRBJ2-2, with D maybe TRBD2 (6 bases). Germline-derived CDR1 and CDR2 are SGHTA and FQGNSA. The CDR3 covers 16 residues. The CDR3 protein is CAGSLRLGVHTGELFF. The CDR3 DNA follows: TGTGCCGGCAGCTTACGACTAGGTGTGCACACCGGGGAGCTGTTTTTT.